This T cell receptor beta chain originates from a study of blood T cell repertoires in COVID-19. Study information: Donors in the United States, Italy and Spain gave samples during acute or convalescent COVID-19.

The junction had 6 bases not matched to a gene; V was cut back by 4 bases and J by 10 bases. The CDR3 consists of 12 residues. Looked up from germline, CDR1 is SGHRS and CDR2 is YFSETQ. The study counted Cohort 3 donors as recovered given two negative PCRs, clearance, or symptom resolution. Study processing details: Estimates of nucleated cell counts were drawn from the amplification of reference gene primers. Only in-frame clones appear in the TCRdb table, and some are missing; sequencing was by immunoSEQ multiplex PCR. V and J calls and clone size follow that table, whereas D and trimming were derived from the DNA. Of nearly 250,000 clones in the sample, more than 70% were seen once.

The chain recombines TRBV5-1 with TRBJ1-1; TRBD1 matches at 8 bases. The sequencing input was PBMCs or T cells enriched from blood (not recorded which). The sequence was obtained from a woman between 45 and 65 years old who had recovered from COVID-19. This CDR3 is CASSIQGDGAFF. The CDR3 nucleotides read TGCGCCAGCAGCATACAGGGGGATGGAGCTTTCTTT.